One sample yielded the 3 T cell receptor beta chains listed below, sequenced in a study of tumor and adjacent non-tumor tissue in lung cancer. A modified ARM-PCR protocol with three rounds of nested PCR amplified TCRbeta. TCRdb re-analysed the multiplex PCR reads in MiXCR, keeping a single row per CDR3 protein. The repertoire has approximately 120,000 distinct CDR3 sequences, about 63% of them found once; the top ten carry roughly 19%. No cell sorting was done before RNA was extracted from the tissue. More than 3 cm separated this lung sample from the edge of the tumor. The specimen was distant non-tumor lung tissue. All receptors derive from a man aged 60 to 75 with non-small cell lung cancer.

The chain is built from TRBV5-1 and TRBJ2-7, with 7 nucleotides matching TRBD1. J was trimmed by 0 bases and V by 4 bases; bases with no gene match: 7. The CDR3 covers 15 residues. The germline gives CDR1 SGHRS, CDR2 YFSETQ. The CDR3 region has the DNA TGCGCCAGCAGCCCTACGACAGGGAACTCCTACGAGCAGTACTTC. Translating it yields CASSPTTGNSYEQYF.

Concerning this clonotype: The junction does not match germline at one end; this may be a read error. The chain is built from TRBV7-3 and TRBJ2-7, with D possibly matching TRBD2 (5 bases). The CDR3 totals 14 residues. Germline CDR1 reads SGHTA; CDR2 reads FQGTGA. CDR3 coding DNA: TGTGCCAGCAGCTCAGGAGGTCGCGGATACGAGGAGTACTTC. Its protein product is CASSSGGRGYEEYF. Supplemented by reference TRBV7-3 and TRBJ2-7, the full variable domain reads GAGVSQTPSNKVTEKGKYVELRCDPISGHTALYWYRQSLGQGPEFLIYFQGTGAADDSGLPNDRFFAVRPEGSVSTLKIQRTERGDSAVYLCASSSGGRGYEEYFGPGTRLTVT.

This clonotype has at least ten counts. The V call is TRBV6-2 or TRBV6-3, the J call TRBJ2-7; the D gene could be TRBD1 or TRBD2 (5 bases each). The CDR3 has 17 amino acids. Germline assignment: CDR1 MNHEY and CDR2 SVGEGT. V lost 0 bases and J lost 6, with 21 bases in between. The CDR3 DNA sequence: TGTGCCAGCAGTTACTCGAGGGGAGCTCTCTTTCCCTCCGAGCAGTACTTC. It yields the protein CASSYSRGALFPSEQYF.